This T cell receptor beta chain was recorded in a study of OX40 agonist ivuxolimab in advanced cancers. The CDR3 is 18 amino acids. J was trimmed by 6 bases and V by 4 bases; bases with no gene match: 19. Germline lookup yields CDR1 SGDLS and CDR2 YYNGEE. Assay used: immunoSEQ multiplex PCR; TCRdb lists only in-frame clones, some missing. The sample yields just under 75,000 clones, around 90% seen once. This chain links TRBV9 with TRBJ2-3, with 8 positions matching TRBD2. The receptor comes from an adult with an advanced solid tumor such as melanoma, head and neck, liver or kidney cancer. The source material was CD4+ or CD8+ T cells sorted from blood, sampled in a trial of the OX40 agonist ivuxolimab. The CDR3 bases are TGTGCCAGCAGCCCCCCCCAATGGACACCGGGACTAGGCGATACGCAGTATTTT. Translation gives CASSPPQWTPGLGDTQYF.